Below are 15 T cell receptor beta chains sequenced from a single sample in a study of T cell repertoires in cytomegalovirus infection. TCRdb ran MiXCR on the reads and lists one entry per CDR3 protein. The sample consists of fewer than 1,000,000 distinct CDR3 sequences, roughly 30% of them appearing once. The antigens of these receptors remain unknown. The sequencing here drew on cultured CD8+ T cells from PBMCs, taken from culture after CMV antigen stimulation. The receptor set was obtained from a human donor in good health (CMV status not recorded). Some clones in this sample may be carry-over from other donors' samples.

The rearrangement links TRBV11-3 to TRBJ2-3; D is unresolved. The germline V gene has CDR1 SGHNT and CDR2 YENEEA. This CDR3 contains 13 residues. Trimming removed 6 bases from V and 2 bases from J, with 9 bases in between. CDR3 in amino acids: CASRGRTTDTQYF. CDR3 DNA sequence: TGTGCCAGCAGAGGACGGACCACAGATACGCAGTATTTT.

Of note for this clonotype: A read error may explain this, as a much larger clone is one base away. This chain links TRBV11-2 with TRBJ2-3; 7 bases fit TRBD1. CDR1 SGHAT and CDR2 FQNNGV come from the germline V gene. The CDR3 contains 15 residues. CDR3 sequence reads: CVSSLNRGRTDTQYF. CDR3 bases: TGTGTCAGCAGCTTAAACAGGGGTCGCACAGATACGCAGTATTTT.

In its sample, this clonotype was seen a few times. DNA for the CDR3: TGCGCCAGCAGCGAGGGACAGTTCGTGGATACGCAGTATTTT. Amino acid sequence: CASSEGQFVDTQYF. V is TRBV5-1 and J is TRBJ2-3; 7 bases line up with TRBD1. CDR3 length: 14 amino acids. V trimming: 4 bases; J trimming: 6 bases; junction bases outside the gene matches: 8. Germline V gene lookup returns CDR1 SGHRS and CDR2 YFSETQ.

This chain links TRBV27 with TRBJ2-7, with 9 bases lining up with TRBD1. V shed 5 bases, J shed 6 bases, and the junction held 8 bases outside the gene matches. CDR1 MNHEY and CDR2 SMNVEV come from the germline V gene (reference sequence). The CDR3 is 14 residues long. CDR3: CASSPWTGEGEQYV. The CDR3 DNA reads TGTGCCAGCAGTCCATGGACAGGGGAAGGCGAGCAGTACGTC.

A few counts support this clonotype. The rearrangement links TRBV4-1 to TRBJ1-4; D is perhaps TRBD1 (5 bases). Germline values: CDR1 MGHRA, CDR2 YSYEKL. The CDR3 is 15 amino acids. V lost 0 bases to trimming and J lost 5 bases, with 10 bases between them. CDR3 protein: CASSQELGVNEKLFF. As DNA, the CDR3 is TGCGCCAGCAGCCAAGAGCTGGGGGTAAATGAAAAACTGTTTTTT.

This clonotype showed up many times. The rearrangement uses TRBV27 and TRBJ2-5, with TRBD2 matching over 11 bases. J lost 5 bases, V lost 2 bases, and 7 bases had no gene match. This CDR3 region has 16 residues. Germline loops: CDR1 MNHEY, CDR2 SMNVEV (reference sequence). CDR3 sequence (DNA): TGTGCCAGCAGTTTAGCCCCTAGCGGGGGGCGGGAGACCCAGTACTTC. It is translated as CASSLAPSGGRETQYF.

Only a few counts were recorded for this clonotype. This rearrangement joins TRBV12-3 or TRBV12-4 to TRBJ2-4; perhaps TRBD1 as D (6 bases). This CDR3 has 13 amino acids. The V and J ends lost 3 bases and 8 bases respectively, with 11 bases between them. Here the CDR3 reads CASSFTGRDIQYF. CDR3 bases: TGTGCCAGCAGTTTTACAGGGCGGGACATTCAGTACTTC.

J is TRBJ2-3 and V is TRBV7-6; tentative D call: TRBD1 (6 bases). The CDR3 has 16 residues. V was shortened by 3 bases and J by 6 bases, with 19 bases between the two germline ends. Germline V gives CDR1 SGHVS, CDR2 FNYEAQ. The CDR3: CASSFTGTHKGDTQYF. The CDR3 DNA is TGTGCCAGCAGCTTCACTGGGACACATAAGGGGGATACGCAGTATTTT.

This clonotype showed up many times. This sequence joins TRBV27 and TRBJ2-3, with D perhaps matching TRBD2 (6 bases). V was pared by 3 bases and J by 2 bases, with 9 bases between. This CDR3 has 14 residues. Germline-derived CDR1 and CDR2 are MNHEY and SMNVEV (reference sequence). The CDR3 DNA reads as TGTGCCAGCAGTTTGCTAGCGAACACAGATACGCAGTATTTT. This sequence encodes CASSLLANTDTQYF.

Remarks on this clonotype: A read error may explain this, as a much larger clone is one base away. The CDR3 is CSSSLGQGLGYEQYF. In nucleotides, the CDR3 is TGTTCCAGCAGCTTAGGACAGGGGCTAGGCTACGAGCAGTACTTC. V and J are TRBV7-2 and TRBJ2-7; 9 bases fit TRBD1. Germline assignment: CDR1 SGHTA and CDR2 FQGNSA. There are 15 residues in the CDR3.

This rearrangement joins TRBV27 to TRBJ2-2, with no clear D. This CDR3 has 14 residues. Trimming removed 3 bases from V and 2 bases from J, with 7 bases in between. Germline CDR1 MNHEY, CDR2 SMNVEV (reference sequence). In DNA, the CDR3 is TGTGCCAGCAGTTTTATCACAAACACCGGGGAGCTGTTTTTT. Its protein product is CASSFITNTGELFF.

This clonotype was detected many times. The rearrangement joins TRBV7-9 to TRBJ2-7; D gene uncertain. Trimming removed 3 bases from V and 4 bases from J, with 13 bases in between. CDR1 is SEHNR, CDR2 FQNEAQ, per germline (reference sequence). The CDR3 loop spans 14 amino acids. CDR3 sequence: CASSFTEAPYEQYF. CDR3 in DNA: TGTGCCAGCAGCTTCACTGAGGCTCCTTACGAGCAGTACTTC.

The rearrangement links TRBV6-1 to TRBJ2-1; the D gene is possibly TRBD1 (6 bases). Per germline, CDR1 MNHNS and CDR2 SASEGT. Trimming cost V 7 bases and J 4 bases, with 17 bases left between them. This CDR3 has 15 amino acids. The CDR3 coding sequence is TGTGCCAGCACCTCTGATTTAAGGGGGTACAATGAGCAGTTCTTC. Translation: CASTSDLRGYNEQFF.

As for this clonotype: At one boundary the junction diverges from the germline segment, which might be a read error. The rearrangement joins TRBV6-8 to TRBJ2-6; no clear D gene. This CDR3 region has 15 residues. CDR1 is MNHGY and CDR2 is SAAAGT in the germline V gene. The CDR3 nucleotides are TGTGCCAGCGGCGTAATTAGCTCTGGGACCAACGTCCTGACTTTC. It is translated as CASGVISSGTNVLTF.

CDR3 in amino acids: CASSFIGNSPLHF. The CDR3 bases are TGTGCCAGCAGTTTTATCGGTAATTCACCCCTCCACTTT. V gene TRBV27 combines with J gene TRBJ1-6, with no clear D. With 3 bases removed from V and 6 bases from J, the gap between germline ends came to 6 bases. The CDR3 covers 13 residues. The germline V gene encodes CDR1 MNHEY and CDR2 SMNVEV (reference sequence).